Listed below are T cell receptor beta chains from one sample, sequenced in a study of T cell responses to AZD1222 COVID-19 vaccine. The repertoire was sequenced with immunoSEQ multiplex PCR; TCRdb's copy has only in-frame clones and lacks some. Of some 82,000 clones in the sample, about nine tenths were seen once. The input for sequencing was peripheral blood, taken on day 0 of AZD1222 vaccination. All receptors derive from an adult in good health. Each CDR3 is given with its conserved first and last residue.

v_gene: TRBV3-1/TRBV3-2
j_gene: TRBJ2-3
CDR3aa: CASSPGIPGLTMRRSDTQYF

v_gene: TRBV6-5
j_gene: TRBJ1-2
CDR3aa: CASSLRGGRGYGYTF

v_gene: TRBV12-5
j_gene: TRBJ2-7
CDR3aa: CASGLGAGSEQYF

v_gene: TRBV12-5
j_gene: TRBJ2-7
CDR3aa: CASGLLTGTENPFFSYEQYF

v_gene: TRBV4-3
j_gene: TRBJ1-1
CDR3aa: CASSLGETEAFF

v_gene: TRBV27
j_gene: TRBJ1-2
CDR3aa: CASSPRDRAVYGYTF

v_gene: TRBV5-4
j_gene: TRBJ2-3
CDR3aa: CASSQGLAGSTDTQYF

v_gene: TRBV28
j_gene: TRBJ1-2
CDR3aa: CASSLVLQVGGYTF

v_gene: TRBV5-6
j_gene: TRBJ2-7
CDR3aa: CASRVLASYEQYF

v_gene: TRBV11-2
j_gene: TRBJ1-1
CDR3aa: CASSRSGQQKNTEAFF

v_gene: TRBV4-1
j_gene: TRBJ2-2
CDR3aa: CASSQDRQPNTGELFF

v_gene: TRBV3-1/TRBV3-2
j_gene: TRBJ1-6
CDR3aa: CASSPGGTGVSPLHF

v_gene: TRBV5-5
j_gene: TRBJ1-5
CDR3aa: CASSLALTEHYQPQHF

v_gene: TRBV6-5
j_gene: TRBJ2-5
CDR3aa: CASSYEDSRQETQYF

v_gene: TRBV5-1
j_gene: TRBJ1-1
CDR3aa: CASSLWTAGNTEAFF

v_gene: TRBV7-8
j_gene: TRBJ1-2
CDR3aa: CASSLNRDSYGYTF

v_gene: TRBV5-1
j_gene: TRBJ1-4
CDR3aa: CASSLGQGNEKLFF

v_gene: TRBV6-5
j_gene: TRBJ1-2
CDR3aa: CASNRDRGSNYGYTF

v_gene: TRBV4-1
j_gene: TRBJ2-7
CDR3aa: CASSQRDRPYEQYF

v_gene: TRBV27
j_gene: TRBJ1-5
CDR3aa: CASGPLYEAQHF

v_gene: TRBV28
j_gene: TRBJ1-1
CDR3aa: CASSPPTGYTEAFF

v_gene: TRBV5-1
j_gene: TRBJ1-2
CDR3aa: CASSEPYRANYGYTF

v_gene: TRBV10-2
j_gene: TRBJ1-1
CDR3aa: CASSKQGDTEAFF

v_gene: TRBV9
j_gene: TRBJ2-5
CDR3aa: CASSDPGGEETQYF

v_gene: TRBV5-1
j_gene: TRBJ2-1
CDR3aa: CASSPEWVEQFF